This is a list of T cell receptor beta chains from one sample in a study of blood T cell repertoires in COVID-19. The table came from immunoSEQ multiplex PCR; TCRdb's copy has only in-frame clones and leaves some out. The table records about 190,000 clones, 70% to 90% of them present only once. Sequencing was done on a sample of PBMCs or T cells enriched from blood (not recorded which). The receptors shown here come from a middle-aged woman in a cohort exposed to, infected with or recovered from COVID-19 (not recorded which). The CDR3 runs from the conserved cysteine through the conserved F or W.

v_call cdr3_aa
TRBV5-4 CASSSGPKEGETQYF
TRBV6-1 CASSDLVNTEAFF
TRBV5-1 CASSLEGTEAFF
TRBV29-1 CSARLAGVHNEQFF
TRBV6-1 CASSEVLLGGLANPYNEQFF
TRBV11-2 CASSLEVVNTEAFF
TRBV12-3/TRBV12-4 CASSRDRDYGYTF
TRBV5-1 CASSVRSTGERRDYGYTF
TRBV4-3 CASSQDVSGLAGFYYNEQFF
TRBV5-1 CASSLEPPRGRTEAFF
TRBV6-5 CASSYSGTSKFF
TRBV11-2 CASSRTSGRDTGELFF
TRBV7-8 CASSKGSRNQPQHF
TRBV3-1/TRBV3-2 CASSQDLGAGTYEQYF
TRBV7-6 CASSYTRARGLGGETQYF
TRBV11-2 CASSPTGTSGGATTQYF
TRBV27 CASLLTAGGNQPQHF
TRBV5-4 CASSLGRGDEQYF
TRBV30 CACPKGGLAVHNEQFF
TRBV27 CASSTGREITEAFF
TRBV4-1 CASSPSSGGRGNTIYF
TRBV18 CASSHTSGSTYNEQFF
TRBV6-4 CASSESAGGGNGYTF